This T cell receptor beta chain was observed in a study of blood T cell repertoires in COVID-19. Study in general: Material from acute and convalescent COVID-19 was sourced from the United States, Italy and Spain.

In germline, CDR1 is SGHTA, CDR2 FQGNSA. The V end lost 2 bases, the J end lost 4 bases, and 22 bases lay between the germline ends. The CDR3 length is 18 residues. Original handling: For nucleated cells, counts were estimated from reference gene primer amplification. The table came from immunoSEQ multiplex PCR; TCRdb's copy has only in-frame clones and leaves some out. D and trimming were read from the DNA, whereas the V and J calls and clone size are those reported in that table. This sample yields just under 20,000 clones, of which 88% are seen a single time; more than 9.5% belongs to the top ten.

The sequence came from a human donor in a cohort sampled during active COVID-19. The chain links TRBV7-2 to TRBJ2-3; possible D gene TRBD2, 6 bases. The sequenced material came from peripheral blood. DNA of the CDR3: TGTGCCAGCAGCTTAAGAGTAGGGCGTTCGGGGGTCGCAGATACGCAGTATTTT. This sequence encodes CASSLRVGRSGVADTQYF.